The T cell receptor (beta chain) described here comes from a study of neoadjuvant anti-PD-1 for oral cavity cancer. Across the study: Nivolumab at 3 mg/kg was mostly given biweekly, three to four doses, pre-surgery. Whole-study results and caveats: PBMC Gini-index clonality exceeded responders' in non-responders post-nivolumab.

V lost 11 bases to trimming and J lost 4 bases; unmatched junction nucleotides: 11. CDR3 length equals 14 residues. Per germline, CDR1 SEHNR and CDR2 FQNEAQ (reference sequence). Concerning this clone: Its target is not known.

Specified time point: after neoadjuvant nivolumab, at surgical resection. The patients had HPV-negative, locally advanced oral cavity squamous cell carcinoma. Six replicates per PBMC sample, mostly from around 500 ng of genomic DNA. TCRdb keeps only in-frame clones here, not all; method: immunoSEQ multiplex PCR. The data contain more than 10,000 clones, 67% of them seen just once; the ten biggest clones take up less than 4%. The chain has TRBV7-9 and TRBJ2-5, with TRBD2 matching 9 bases. The TCR was taken from a person aged 40 to 85 with oral cavity squamous cell carcinoma. Here the sequenced sample was PBMCs, taken after nivolumab (anti-PD-1) treatment. This CDR3 is CASLGLALTETQYF. The CDR3 DNA is TGTGCCTCTCTCGGACTAGCGCTGACAGAGACCCAGTACTTC.